This TCR beta chain was captured in a study of shared clonotypes between healthy human individuals. Broader study findings: Genetic and exposure-history diversity was limited by the small donor number.

There are 15 residues in the CDR3. Trimming removed 7 bases from V and 0 bases from J, with 16 bases in between. The germline gives CDR1 SQVTM, CDR2 ANQGSEA. For this clone: The antigen is unknown.

Donors, without exception, were Caucasian adults residing in Nashville, Tennessee. Method: immunoSEQ multiplex PCR; TCRdb's copy keeps in-frame clones and lacks some. The sample carries approximately 350,000 clones, 74% recorded once. The sample was memory CD4+ T cells sorted from blood. Subset given: CD45RA-negative fraction. The chain recombines TRBV29-1 with TRBJ2-4; D not certain. The receptor was isolated from a man aged 30 to 45 in good health. The CDR3 DNA reads as TGCAGCGCTCTACTCGACCGGAAAGCCAAAAACATTCAGTACTTC. It yields the protein CSALLDRKAKNIQYF. Using reference TRBV29-1 and TRBJ2-4 for the parts outside the CDR3, the full variable domain is SAVISQKPSRDICQRGTSLTIQCQVDSQVTMMFWYRQQPGQSLTLIATANQGSEATYESGFVIDKFPISRPNLTFSTLTVSNMSPEDSSIYLCSALLDRKAKNIQYFGAGTRLSVL.